The clone carrying this T cell receptor beta chain was seen ten or more times. Unique molecular identifiers were incorporated into the prepared TCRbeta library. In TCRdb, the PCR reads were re-called with MiXCR into one record per CDR3 protein. The profile shows 260,000 or so distinct CDR3 sequences, more than 10% of them singletons. This record comes from a study of T-cell reconstitution after alpha-beta-depleted transplantation in children. Germline CDR1 and CDR2: LGHDT and YNNKEL (reference sequence). This CDR3 comprises 14 residues. The germline V and J ends were trimmed by 1 base and 4 bases, with 9 bases remaining between them.

The rearrangement links TRBV3-1 to TRBJ2-3, with D unclear. The starting material was PBMCs from the stem cell graft donor, obtained from the stem cell graft. The clonotype comes from a human donor who donated a stem cell graft to a child with acute lymphoblastic leukemia. The CDR3 reads CASSQVGQADTQYF. In DNA, the CDR3 is TGTGCCAGCAGCCAAGTCGGCCAGGCAGATACGCAGTATTTT.